A selection of T cell receptor beta chains follows, all from one sample in a study of Graves' ophthalmopathy and Graves' hyperthyroidism. MiXCR was run by TCRdb on the multiplex PCR reads, yielding one entry per CDR3 protein. Of around 670,000 distinct CDR3 sequences in the sample, approximately 40% are singletons; the top ten hold 44%. Sample: peripheral blood. All receptors derive from an adult man with Graves' ophthalmopathy. Each CDR3 is given without its conserved first and last residue. Each record gives: clone size, D gene, CDR3 length, V gene, J gene, CDR3 protein. The D gene is left open where the match is weak. A clone size is listed for some rows: how often the clone was seen (once, few, many), or a class if it is expanded.

>once|.|14|TRBV7-2|TRBJ2-2
ASSQNRARNTGELF
>many|.|12|TRBV6-1|TRBJ1-1
ASSTRRANTEAF
>many|.|10|TRBV20-1|TRBJ2-7
SATTKVYEQY
>once|TRBD1|16|TRBV10-3|TRBJ1-1
AIGGGPGQGSANTEAF
>.|.|15|TRBV7-2|TRBJ2-5
ASSLDRGASGQETQY
>.|TRBD1|11|TRBV15|TRBJ1-2
AASPRGSYGYT
>.|TRBD1|13|TRBV10-3|TRBJ1-1
ASSSPGRQGTEAF
>.|TRBD1|16|TRBV14|TRBJ1-3
ASSQLIGGSREGNTIY
>.|TRBD1|13|TRBV10-3|TRBJ1-2
AISESGQVLYGYT
>many|.|12|TRBV29-1|TRBJ1-5
SVEGTTPNQPQH
>few|.|13|TRBV5-1|TRBJ1-2
ASSPTDSPGHGYT
>.|TRBD2|13|TRBV7-2|TRBJ2-2
ASSGSGVRTGELF
>many|.|11|TRBV2|TRBJ1-5
ASTPWVNQPQH